This is a list of T cell receptor beta chains from one sample in a study of blood T cell repertoires in COVID-19. The assay was immunoSEQ multiplex PCR, and TCRdb's table has in-frame clones only and misses some. Of 350,000 or so clones in the sample, roughly 90% were seen once. Sequenced sample: peripheral blood. Receptors were obtained from a man younger than 35 with active or convalescent COVID-19. Each CDR3 is given with its conserved first and last residue. Each record gives: clone size, V gene, D gene, J gene, CDR3 protein, CDR3 DNA. The D gene is left open where the match is weak. The size field is filled for only some rows; it gives once, few, many or a size class.

>NA|TRBV11-2|TRBD1|TRBJ2-3
CASSLGRGRSGDTQYF
TGTGCCAGCAGCTTAGGCAGGGGGCGATCAGGGGATACGCAGTATTTT
>NA|TRBV24-1|NA|TRBJ2-7
CATSAGGGYGVSGYEQYF
TGTGCCACCAGTGCTGGCGGCGGGTACGGGGTCTCGGGCTACGAGCAGTACTTC
>NA|TRBV28|NA|TRBJ1-2
CASTLSWGDFYYGYTF
TGTGCCAGCACCCTATCCTGGGGGGATTTCTACTATGGCTACACCTTC
>NA|TRBV7-6|NA|TRBJ2-7
CASSFSGGRSYEQYF
TGTGCCAGCAGCTTTTCCGGCGGGCGATCCTACGAGCAGTACTTC
>NA|TRBV7-8|NA|TRBJ1-6
CASSKQGYEVLPYNSPLHF
TGTGCCAGCAGCAAACAGGGATACGAAGTCTTACCTTATAATTCACCCCTCCACTTT
>NA|TRBV28|NA|TRBJ1-1
CASSPSGQPVNTEAFF
TGTGCCAGCAGTCCCTCAGGGCAGCCCGTGAACACTGAAGCTTTCTTT
>NA|TRBV7-9|NA|TRBJ1-1
CASLLGVNTEAFF
TGTGCCAGTTTGCTAGGGGTGAACACTGAAGCTTTCTTT
>NA|TRBV27|TRBD1|TRBJ1-5
CASSSQGTGNNQPQHF
TGTGCCAGCAGTTCACAAGGGACAGGGAACAATCAGCCCCAGCATTTT
>NA|TRBV6-5|TRBD1|TRBJ1-1
CASSSTGVLNTEAFF
TGTGCCAGCAGTTCAACAGGGGTTCTAAACACTGAAGCTTTCTTT
>NA|TRBV19|NA|TRBJ1-1
CASSPQRGSEAFF
TGTGCCAGTAGCCCCCAGAGGGGGTCTGAAGCTTTCTTT
>NA|TRBV21-1|NA|TRBJ2-6
CASRIGQGIFSGANVLTF
TGTGCCAGCAGAATCGGGCAGGGGATCTTCTCTGGGGCCAACGTGCTGACTTTC
>NA|TRBV7-2|NA|TRBJ1-3
CASSSRGGSASGNTIYF
TGTGCCAGCAGCTCAAGGGGCGGTTCCGCCTCTGGAAACACCATATATTTT
>NA|TRBV6-5|NA|TRBJ2-1
CASSYGGTYNEQFF
TGTGCCAGCAGTTACGGCGGGACGTACAATGAGCAGTTCTTC
>NA|TRBV4-1|NA|TRBJ1-5
CASSQVPLGPQHF
TGCGCCAGCAGCCAAGTTCCCCTCGGGCCCCAGCATTTT
>NA|TRBV21-1|NA|TRBJ1-1
CASIDRGGGSEAFF
TGTGCCAGCATCGATAGGGGGGGCGGATCTGAAGCTTTCTTT
>NA|TRBV7-3|NA|TRBJ1-3
CASSLTGGGVGNTIYF
TGTGCCAGCAGCTTAACGGGAGGAGGGGTAGGAAACACCATATATTTT
>NA|TRBV27|NA|TRBJ2-7
CASSFELAPHEQYF
TGTGCCAGCAGTTTTGAACTAGCCCCACACGAGCAGTACTTC
>NA|TRBV3-1/TRBV3-2|NA|TRBJ1-2
CASSHQNGYTF
TGTGCCAGCAGCCACCAGAACGGCTACACCTTC
>NA|TRBV19|NA|TRBJ2-3
CASSTRQRTTDTQYF
TGTGCCAGTAGTACCCGCCAGCGGACCACAGATACGCAGTATTTT
>few|TRBV28|NA|TRBJ2-7
CASRTGRGTYEQYF
TGTGCCAGCAGAACGGGACGGGGGACCTACGAGCAGTACTTC
>NA|TRBV29-1|NA|TRBJ1-1
CSVLSEAREAFF
TGCAGCGTTCTTTCGGAGGCTCGTGAAGCTTTCTTT
>NA|TRBV18|TRBD2|TRBJ2-1
CASSLRTSGGGRSSYNEQFF
TGTGCCAGCTCACTCCGGACTAGCGGGGGGGGTCGCAGCTCCTACAATGAGCAGTTCTTC
>NA|TRBV27|NA|TRBJ1-5
CASSYGGTENQPQHF
TGTGCCAGCAGTTACGGGGGGACTGAGAATCAGCCCCAGCATTTT
>NA|TRBV28|NA|TRBJ2-4
CASSYRGMSLAKNIQYF
TGTGCCAGCAGTTATAGAGGGATGAGCCTAGCCAAAAACATTCAGTACTTC
>NA|TRBV20-1|NA|TRBJ1-2
CSASQDGYTF
TGCAGTGCTTCCCAGGATGGCTACACCTTC
>NA|TRBV10-3|TRBD1|TRBJ1-5
CAISEGQGGNQPQHF
TGTGCCATCAGTGAAGGACAGGGAGGCAATCAGCCCCAGCATTTT
>NA|TRBV24-1|NA|TRBJ2-3
CATSDLQGPQGTDTQYF
TGTGCCACCAGTGATTTGCAAGGACCCCAGGGAACAGATACGCAGTATTTT